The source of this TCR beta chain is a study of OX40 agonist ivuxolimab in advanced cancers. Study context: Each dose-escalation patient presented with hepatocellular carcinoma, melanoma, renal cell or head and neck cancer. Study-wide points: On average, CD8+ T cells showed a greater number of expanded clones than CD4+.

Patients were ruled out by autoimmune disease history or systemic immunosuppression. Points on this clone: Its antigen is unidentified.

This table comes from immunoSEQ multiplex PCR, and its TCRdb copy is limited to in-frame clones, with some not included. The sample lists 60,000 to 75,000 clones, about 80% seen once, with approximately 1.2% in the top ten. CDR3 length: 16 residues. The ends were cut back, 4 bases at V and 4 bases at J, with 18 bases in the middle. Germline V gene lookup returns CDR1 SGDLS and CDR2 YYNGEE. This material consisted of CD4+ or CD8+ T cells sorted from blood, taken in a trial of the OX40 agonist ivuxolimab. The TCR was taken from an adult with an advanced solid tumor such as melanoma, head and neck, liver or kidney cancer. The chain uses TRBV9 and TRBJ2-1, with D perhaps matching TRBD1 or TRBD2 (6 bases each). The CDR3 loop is CASSPKPSGAYNEQFF. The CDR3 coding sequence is TGTGCCAGCAGCCCCAAGCCATCGGGGGCGTACAATGAGCAGTTCTTC.